This T cell receptor (beta chain) was documented in a study of shared clonotypes between healthy human individuals (TCRdb year 2020). For the study in its entirety: Three men and two women, aged 18 to 49 years, made up the cohort. Between about 0.8 and 9 billion PBMCs per donor were obtained by leukapheresis. For each donor, CD4 naive and CD4 memory were each run on three plates, CD8 naive on two plates, and CD8 memory on one plate. Blood TCR repertoires of about 5 healthy adults were deeply sequenced to estimate repertoire size and the extent of clonotype sharing between individuals. To increase sequencing depth and limit assay-specific biases, different laboratories used diverse techniques to prepare libraries and sequence TCR repertoires. The paper as a whole reports these results and caveats: Naive subsets generally had larger estimated clonotype richness than memory subsets did. Incomplete sequencing was indicated by rarefaction of sorted-subset datasets, despite the large sequencing depth. Because the study included a small number of donors, the genetic and exposure-history diversity represented was limited. Compared with non-shared clonotypes, the clonotypes found in all four sorted-subset donors had higher generation probabilities. Sampling was restricted to blood, and TCR repertoires in tissue are likely to differ from TCR repertoires in blood. Roughly 5% of naive CD4, approximately 3.7% of naive CD8, roughly 2.4% of memory CD4, and 0.35% to 0.4% of memory CD8 clonotypes were shared across several donors. Pairwise subsampling led to the expectation that sequencing depth would affect the degree of clonotype sharing among donors.

TCR CDR3 regions were amplified from genomic DNA by multiplex PCR using the deep immunoSEQ assay. Extracted genomic DNA from each cell subset was distributed evenly across all wells of several immunoSEQ 96-well plates, and each plate was treated as a replicate. For sorted subsets, about 210 ng of genomic DNA, equivalent to 30,000 or so T cell genomes, went into each replicate PCR. Purified libraries were quantified with a Qubit 3.0 fluorometer, sized on a Bioanalyzer 2100, and re-quantified with the KAPA Library Quantification kit. Every immunoSEQ 96-well plate was sequenced on a dedicated single-read 150-cycle Illumina NextSeq 550 flow cell. The original pipeline was this. Because the immunoSEQ output included only junctional sequences and no quality scores, the filtering could not be the same as the filtering used for full-length reads. To assign V/J genes and CDR3, sequences were annotated against IMGT germline references using PyIR, a Python wrapper for IgBLAST v1.9. Reads with weak V/J assignments (E-value above 1e-6), missing CDR3, stop codons, out-of-frame junctions, or ambiguous translated residues were removed. V3J clonotypes were defined as sequences sharing the same inferred V gene, J gene, and CDR3 amino acid sequence. To compute the percentage overlap between repertoires, the number of shared unique clonotypes was divided by the size of the smaller repertoire. Repertoire richness was assessed with RTK rarefaction, the Chao1 estimator, and Recon v2.1 estimates of unobserved clonotypes. For all TCRbeta clonotypes obtained by the gDNA method from a handful of donors, generation probabilities were computed with OLGA. In TCRdb, the immuneACCESS table is reduced to in-frame sequences with V and J assigned. These tables do not hold every clone; where another copy was compared, an unresolved V gene accounts for under half, and the others remain unexplained. V and J calls plus clone size are reproduced from that table; the DNA served to infer D and trimming. For this sample there are about 750,000 clones; over 90% appear just once. The ten largest clones capture around 24% of the sample.

According to the germline V gene (reference sequence), CDR1 reads SEHNR and CDR2 reads FQNEAQ. The V and J ends are trimmed by 4 bases and 5 bases, leaving 17 bases between them. Counted from cysteine to phenylalanine, this CDR3 has 15 amino acids. Only the CDR3 DNA stays, 45 bases, in frame from base 1. Regarding this clone: Its antigen has not been determined. Per-base quality was not reported, and no clone a single base away is much larger than it.

For the CD8 naive samples, CD45RO-negative cells were positively selected for CCR7, yielding a CD45RA+CCR7+ population from which TemRA cells were excluded. Donors were healthy HIV-negative adults with no recently reported acute infections or vaccinations. Every donor was a Caucasian adult residing in Nashville, Tennessee, USA. Blood was collected by leukapheresis, and PBMCs were isolated by Ficoll-Histopaque density gradient centrifugation and then cryopreserved in liquid nitrogen vapor phase. Analytical flow cytometry was used to check the purity and quantity of each magnetically sorted T cell population. From each sorted fraction, genomic DNA was isolated and quantified by UV absorbance on a Nanodrop 2000c.

The sequence is built from TRBV7-9 and TRBJ1-1; no D gene is confidently identified. Sequencing used naive CD8+ T cells sorted from blood. Read against the paper, the sample's cell subset or site label means: CD45RA+CCR7+. This TCR derives from a man younger than 45 in good health. Here the CDR3 is given as CASSSRLSSGTEAFF. The nucleotide sequence is given as TGTGCCAGCAGCTCAAGGCTCTCTAGTGGGACTGAAGCTTTCTTT.